This TCR beta chain was obtained from a study of blood T cell repertoires in COVID-19. Study as a whole: Sources were T cells, B-cell-depleted T cells, or PBMCs; the material itself was cDNA or gDNA.

Seattle enrolled patients during active infection and tracked them longitudinally. Germline values: CDR1 SGHNT, CDR2 YYREEE (reference sequence). CDR3 length: 13 residues. V lost 4 bases and J 3 bases, leaving 11 bases between the germline ends. Profiling relied on immunoSEQ multiplex PCR, and the TCRdb table lists in-frame clones only, not all of them. The sample shows fewer than 300,000 clones, 65% to 90% of them seen only once. V is TRBV5-4 and J is TRBJ2-7; no clear D. The specimen was peripheral blood. The TCR sequence derives from a man aged 45-65 years with COVID-19, enrolled during active disease. CDR3 loop: CASSRDTIYEQYF. The CDR3 DNA reads as TGTGCCAGCAGCAGAGACACCATCTACGAGCAGTACTTC.